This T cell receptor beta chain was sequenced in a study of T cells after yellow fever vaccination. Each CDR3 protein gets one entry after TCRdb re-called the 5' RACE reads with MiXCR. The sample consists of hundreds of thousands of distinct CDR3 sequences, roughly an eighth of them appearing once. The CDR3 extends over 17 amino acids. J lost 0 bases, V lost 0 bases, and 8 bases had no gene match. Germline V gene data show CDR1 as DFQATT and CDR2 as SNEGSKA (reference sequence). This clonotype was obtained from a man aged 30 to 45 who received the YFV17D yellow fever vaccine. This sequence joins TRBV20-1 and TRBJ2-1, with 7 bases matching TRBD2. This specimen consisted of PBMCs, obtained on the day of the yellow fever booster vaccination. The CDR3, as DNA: TGCAGTGCTAGAGATGGTCCTGGCGGGAGCTCCTACAATGAGCAGTTCTTC. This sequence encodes CSARDGPGGSSYNEQFF.